The 23 T cell receptor beta chains below were found in one sample sequenced in a study of CXCR3-negative and CXCR3-positive naive CD8 T cells. The libraries of TRB cDNA were prepared using 5' RACE with UMI labels. One entry per CDR3 protein, without DNA, is what TCRdb gives after re-calling the 5' RACE reads. This listing includes about 120,000 distinct CDR3 sequences. The sample consisted of naive CXCR3- CD8+ T cells from blood. This sample's subset: CD45RO-CCR7+CD27+CD95- naive CD8+ T cells lacking CXCR3 (TNR3-). The receptors here all came from a human donor in good health. Some clones in this sample may be carry-over from other donors' samples.

The CDR3 reads CASSAGLARETQYF. V is TRBV7-2 and J is TRBJ2-5; TCRdb returns TRBD2, unconfirmable since there is no DNA. Germline loops: CDR1 SGHTA, CDR2 FQGNSA. CDR3 length: 14 residues. The entire variable domain, with the rest obtained from reference TRBV7-2 and TRBJ2-5, is as follows: GAGVSQSPSNKVTEKGKDVELRCDPISGHTALYWYRQSLGQGLEFLIYFQGNSAPDKSGLPSDRFSAERTGGSVSTLTIQRTQQEDSAVYLCASSAGLARETQYFGPGTRLLVL.

This chain links TRBV20-1 with TRBJ2-1; the TCRdb D gene call, TRBD1, has no DNA to confirm it. Per germline, CDR1 DFQATT and CDR2 SNEGSKA (reference sequence). The CDR3 sequence is 13 residues long. The CDR3: CSVGGGAYNEQFF.

This chain links TRBV12-3 or TRBV12-4 with TRBJ2-1; TCRdb selects TRBD1, and the lack of DNA leaves this call unchecked. This CDR3 comprises 17 residues. This CDR3 is CASSSSGQANSYNEQFF.

The V and J genes are TRBV4-1 and TRBJ2-3; TCRdb picks TRBD2, but there is no DNA to check that call. This CDR3 contains 14 residues. The germline CDR1 and CDR2 sequences are MGHRA and YSYEKL. This chain's CDR3 is CASSRGGRADTQYF.

This chain connects TRBV7-9 to TRBJ1-5; the D call of TRBD1 rests on TCRdb alone, since no DNA is present to check it. Germline V gives CDR1 SEHNR, CDR2 FQNEAQ (reference sequence). The CDR3 covers 14 residues. CDR3 residues: CASNTDSPGRPQHF.

The gene calls are TRBV30 and TRBJ2-5. Germline lookup yields CDR1 GTSNPN and CDR2 SVGIG (reference sequence). The CDR3 covers 13 residues. CDR3 loop: CAWSVRGGETQYF. Filled out from reference TRBV30 and TRBJ2-5, the complete variable domain reads SQTIHQWPATLVQPVGSPLSLECTVEGTSNPNLYWYRQAAGRGLQLLFYSVGIGQISSEVPQNLSASRPQDRQFILSSKKLLLSDSGFYLCAWSVRGGETQYFGPGTRLLVL.

The chain recombines TRBV11-2 with TRBJ2-4; the D gene TCRdb calls, TRBD1, cannot be checked with no DNA. The germline V gene encodes CDR1 SGHAT and CDR2 FQNNGV. The CDR3 runs 16 residues. This chain's CDR3 is CASSLQGEAAKNIQYF.

V is TRBV18 and J is TRBJ2-2. The CDR3 runs 15 residues. Germline values: CDR1 KGHSH, CDR2 LQKENI. CDR3 in amino acids: CASSPLARNTGELFF. Drawing the rest from reference TRBV18 and TRBJ2-2, the complete variable domain is NAGVMQNPRHLVRRRGQEARLRCSPMKGHSHVYWYRQLPEEGLKFMVYLQKENIIDESGMPKERFSAEFPKEGPSILRIQQVVRGDSAAYFCASSPLARNTGELFFGEGSRLTVL.

This chain uses TRBV6-1 with TRBJ2-5; the TRBD1 assignment by TCRdb is unverifiable without DNA. This CDR3 is built from 15 residues. Germline V gives CDR1 MNHNS, CDR2 SASEGT. The CDR3 sequence: CASSEALTGSETQYF.

The J gene is TRBJ2-5, the V gene TRBV7-9; checking the TCRdb D call of TRBD1 is not possible without DNA. Germline lookup yields CDR1 SEHNR and CDR2 FQNEAQ (reference sequence). The CDR3 is 15 residues long. This CDR3 reads CASSLLRADQETQYF.

The chain joins TRBV10-3 to TRBJ2-5; TCRdb picks TRBD2, but there is no DNA to check that call. Per the germline V gene, CDR1 is ENHRY and CDR2 is SYGVKD. The CDR3 contains 18 residues. The CDR3 here is CAISQTGLAGDGRETQYF.

The V and J genes are TRBV30 and TRBJ2-1; TCRdb's D call of TRBD2 is untestable without DNA. This CDR3 is 14 amino acids long. Looked up from germline, CDR1 is GTSNPN and CDR2 is SVGIG (reference sequence). The CDR3 sequence: CAGDLAHSYNEQFF.

The J gene is TRBJ2-1, the V gene TRBV15; TCRdb outputs TRBD2, but without DNA this stays unchecked. The CDR3 sequence is 15 residues long. Germline CDR1 LNHNV, CDR2 YYDKDF (reference sequence). The CDR3 loop is CATSTGTSLYNEQFF.

The chain combines TRBV9 with TRBJ2-7; TCRdb names TRBD1, which stays unverified in the absence of DNA. The V gene's germline CDR1 is SGDLS and CDR2 YYNGEE. CDR3 size: 15 residues. The CDR3 is CASTPDPARGYEQYF.

The J gene is TRBJ2-7, the V gene TRBV7-2; checking the TCRdb D call of TRBD1 is not possible without DNA. The length of the CDR3 is 13 residues. The germline CDR1 and CDR2 sequences are SGHTA and FQGNSA. CDR3 amino acids: CASSLGGNYEQYF. The whole variable domain, remainder taken from reference TRBV7-2 and TRBJ2-7, is GAGVSQSPSNKVTEKGKDVELRCDPISGHTALYWYRQSLGQGLEFLIYFQGNSAPDKSGLPSDRFSAERTGGSVSTLTIQRTQQEDSAVYLCASSLGGNYEQYFGPGTRLTVT.

The gene calls are TRBV29-1 and TRBJ2-3. Per germline, CDR1 SQVTM and CDR2 ANQGSEA. This CDR3 comprises 15 residues. CDR3: CSVEGSEKGTDTQYF.

This rearrangement joins TRBV5-6 to TRBJ1-5; without DNA, the TCRdb call of TRBD1 cannot be checked. The length of the CDR3 is 16 residues. Germline-derived CDR1 and CDR2 are SGHDT and YYEEEE. The CDR3 protein is CASSSTGTGGAQPQHF.

The chain is built from TRBV7-3 and TRBJ2-5; no DNA is available, so the TRBD1 call from TCRdb remains unchecked. Germline assignment: CDR1 SGHTA and CDR2 FQGTGA. CDR3 length: 15 amino acids. CDR3 protein: CASSPGRGSRETQYF.

The chain carries TRBV28 and TRBJ2-2; the D gene TCRdb calls, TRBD2, cannot be checked with no DNA. CDR1 MDHEN and CDR2 SYDVKM come from the germline V gene. The CDR3 extends over 17 amino acids. The CDR3 spells CASRPPLGGVDTGELFF.

The rearrangement links TRBV5-6 to TRBJ2-1; TCRdb calls TRBD1, which cannot be checked without DNA. CDR3 length: 15 amino acids. CDR1 and CDR2 from the germline V gene are SGHDT and YYEEEE. This CDR3 reads CASSFQAGEGDEQFF. Variable domain in full (rest from reference TRBV5-6 and TRBJ2-1): DAGVTQSPTHLIKTRGQQVTLRCSPKSGHDTVSWYQQALGQGPQFIFQYYEEEERQRGNFPDRFSGHQFPNYSSELNVNALLLGDSALYLCASSFQAGEGDEQFFGPGTRLTVL.

The chain combines TRBV29-1 with TRBJ1-2; there is no DNA to check the TCRdb D call of TRBD1. The CDR3 loop spans 12 amino acids. Germline values: CDR1 SQVTM, CDR2 ANQGSEA. Here the CDR3 reads CSVEEQGYGYTF.

The chain joins TRBV5-8 to TRBJ2-1. The CDR3 spans 12 residues. CDR1 and CDR2 from the germline V gene are SGHTS and YDEGEE. This chain's CDR3 is CASSAYYNEQFF.

CDR3 loop: CASSSEVGFQPQHF. The V call is TRBV27, the J call TRBJ1-5. The CDR3 extends over 14 amino acids. Germline CDR1 MNHEY, CDR2 SMNVEV (reference sequence).